This T cell receptor beta chain was obtained from a study of blood T cell repertoires in COVID-19. Background on the study: The United States, Italy and Spain supplied acute and convalescent COVID-19 samples. Sources were T cells, B-cell-depleted T cells, or PBMCs; the material itself was cDNA or gDNA.

CDR3 length: 15 residues. CDR1 KGHSH and CDR2 LQKENI come from the germline V gene. The V and J ends lost 6 bases and 3 bases respectively, with 15 bases between them. Source study methods: Estimated nucleated cell counts came from reference gene primer amplification. Generated by immunoSEQ multiplex PCR, the TCRdb table keeps only in-frame clones and is missing some. The V and J calls and clone size were taken over from that table, and D and trimming were inferred from the DNA. This sample has roughly 15,000 clones, with around 82% found just once. V gene TRBV18 combines with J gene TRBJ1-5; D gene uncertain. Sequenced: peripheral blood. The clonotype was recovered from a man older than 75 with active COVID-19. The CDR3 spells CASSTTREANQPQHF. The DNA for the CDR3 is TGTGCCAGCTCCACCACCCGGGAGGCCAATCAGCCCCAGCATTTT.